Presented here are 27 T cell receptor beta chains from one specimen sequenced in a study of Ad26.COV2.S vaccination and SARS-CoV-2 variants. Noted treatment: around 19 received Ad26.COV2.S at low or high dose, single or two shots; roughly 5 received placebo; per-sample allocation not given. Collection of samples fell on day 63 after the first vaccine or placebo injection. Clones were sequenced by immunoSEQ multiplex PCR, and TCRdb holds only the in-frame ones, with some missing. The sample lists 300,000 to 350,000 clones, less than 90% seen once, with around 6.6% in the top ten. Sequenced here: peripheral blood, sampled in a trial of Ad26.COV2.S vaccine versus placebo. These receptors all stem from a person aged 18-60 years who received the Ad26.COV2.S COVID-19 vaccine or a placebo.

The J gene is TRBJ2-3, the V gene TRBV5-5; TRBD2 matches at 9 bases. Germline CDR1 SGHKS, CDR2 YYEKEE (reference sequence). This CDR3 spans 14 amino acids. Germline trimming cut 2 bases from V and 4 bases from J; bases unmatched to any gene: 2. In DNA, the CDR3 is TGTGCCAGCAGCTTTGGCGGGGGGGCAGATACGCAGTATTTT. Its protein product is CASSFGGGADTQYF.

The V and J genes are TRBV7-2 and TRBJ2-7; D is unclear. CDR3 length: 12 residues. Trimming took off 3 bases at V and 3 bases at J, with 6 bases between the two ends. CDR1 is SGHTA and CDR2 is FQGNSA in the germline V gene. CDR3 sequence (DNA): TGTGCCAGCAGCTTCCTACGCTACGAGCAGTACTTC. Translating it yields CASSFLRYEQYF.

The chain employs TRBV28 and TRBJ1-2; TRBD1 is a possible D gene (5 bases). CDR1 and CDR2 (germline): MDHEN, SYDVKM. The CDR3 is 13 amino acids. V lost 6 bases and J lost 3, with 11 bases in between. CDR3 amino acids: CASREGPYYGYTF. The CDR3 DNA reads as TGTGCCAGCAGGGAGGGGCCTTACTATGGCTACACCTTC.

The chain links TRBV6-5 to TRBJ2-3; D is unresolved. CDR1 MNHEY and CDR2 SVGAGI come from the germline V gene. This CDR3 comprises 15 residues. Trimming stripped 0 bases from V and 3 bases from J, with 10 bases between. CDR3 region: CASSYSRGRTDTQYF. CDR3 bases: TGTGCCAGCAGTTACTCAAGAGGAAGGACAGATACGCAGTATTTT.

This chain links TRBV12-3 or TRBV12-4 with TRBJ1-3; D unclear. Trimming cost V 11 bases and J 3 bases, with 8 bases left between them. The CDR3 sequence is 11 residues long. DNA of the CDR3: TGTGCCTGTCGTGGTGGAAACACCATATATTTT. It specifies CACRGGNTIYF.

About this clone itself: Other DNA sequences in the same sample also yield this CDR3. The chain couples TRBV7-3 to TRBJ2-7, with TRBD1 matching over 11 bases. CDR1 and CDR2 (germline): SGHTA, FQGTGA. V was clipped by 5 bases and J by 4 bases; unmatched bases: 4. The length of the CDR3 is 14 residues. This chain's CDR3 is CASSTGQGAYEQYF. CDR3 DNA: TGTGCCAGCAGCACCGGACAGGGGGCGTACGAGCAGTACTTC.

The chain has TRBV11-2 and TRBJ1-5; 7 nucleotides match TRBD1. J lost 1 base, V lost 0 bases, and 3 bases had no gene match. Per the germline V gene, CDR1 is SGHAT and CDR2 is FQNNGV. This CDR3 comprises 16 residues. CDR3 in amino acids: CASSLDRGQSNQPQHF. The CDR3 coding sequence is TGTGCCAGCAGCTTAGATCGGGGACAGAGCAATCAGCCCCAGCATTTT. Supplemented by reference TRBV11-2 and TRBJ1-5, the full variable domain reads EAGVAQSPRYKIIEKRQSVAFWCNPISGHATLYWYQQILGQGPKLLIQFQNNGVVDDSQLPKDRFSAERLKGVDSTLKIQPAKLEDSAVYLCASSLDRGQSNQPQHFGDGTRLSIL.

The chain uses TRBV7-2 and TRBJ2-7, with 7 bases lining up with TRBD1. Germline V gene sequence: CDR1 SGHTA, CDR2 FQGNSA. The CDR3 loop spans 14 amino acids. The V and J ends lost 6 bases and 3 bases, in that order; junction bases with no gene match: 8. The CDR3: CASRVWGTVYEQYF. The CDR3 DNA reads TGTGCCAGCAGGGTATGGGGGACAGTCTACGAGCAGTACTTC.

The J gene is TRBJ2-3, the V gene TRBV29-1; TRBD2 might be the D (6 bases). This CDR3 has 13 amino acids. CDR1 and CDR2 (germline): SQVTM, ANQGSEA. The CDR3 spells CSAAGTLTDTQYF. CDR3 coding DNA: TGCAGTGCCGCGGGGACCCTCACAGATACGCAGTATTTT.

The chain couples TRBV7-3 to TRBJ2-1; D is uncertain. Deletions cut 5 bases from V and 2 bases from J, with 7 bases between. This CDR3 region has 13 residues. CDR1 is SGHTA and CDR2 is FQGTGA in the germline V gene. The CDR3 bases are TGTGCCAGCAGCCATGGGACCTACAATGAGCAGTTCTTC. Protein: CASSHGTYNEQFF.

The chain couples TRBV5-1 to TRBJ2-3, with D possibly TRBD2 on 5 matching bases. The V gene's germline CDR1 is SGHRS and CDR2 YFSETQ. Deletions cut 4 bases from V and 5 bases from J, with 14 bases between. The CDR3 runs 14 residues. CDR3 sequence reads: CASSPDGGLDTQYF. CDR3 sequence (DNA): TGCGCCAGCAGCCCCGACGGCGGGTTAGATACGCAGTATTTT. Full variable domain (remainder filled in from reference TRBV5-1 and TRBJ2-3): KAGVTQTPRYLIKTRGQQVTLSCSPISGHRSVSWYQQTPGQGLQFLFEYFSETQRNKGNFPGRFSGRQFSNSRSEMNVSTLELGDSALYLCASSPDGGLDTQYFGPGTRLTVL.

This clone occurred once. The CDR3 coding sequence is TGTGCCAGCAGTTACGACGGGCGGGGGCTGGGCACTGAAGCTTTCTTT. Its translation is CASSYDGRGLGTEAFF. V usage is TRBV6-2 or TRBV6-3 and J usage is TRBJ1-1; the D gene is possibly TRBD1 (6 bases). This CDR3 is 16 amino acids long. The germline V gene has CDR1 MNHEY and CDR2 SVGEGT. The V and J ends lost 2 bases and 4 bases respectively, with 17 bases between them.

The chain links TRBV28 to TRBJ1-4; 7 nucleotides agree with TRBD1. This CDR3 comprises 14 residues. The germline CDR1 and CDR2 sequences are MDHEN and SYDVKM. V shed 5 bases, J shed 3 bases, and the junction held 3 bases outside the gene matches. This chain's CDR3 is CASSHGTANEKLFF. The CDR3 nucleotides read TGTGCCAGCAGTCATGGGACAGCTAATGAAAAACTGTTTTTT. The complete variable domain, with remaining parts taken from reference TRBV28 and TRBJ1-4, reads DVKVTQSSRYLVKRTGEKVFLECVQDMDHENMFWYRQDPGLGLRLIYFSYDVKMKEKGDIPEGYSVSREKKERFSLILESASTNQTSMYLCASSHGTANEKLFFGSGTQLSVL.

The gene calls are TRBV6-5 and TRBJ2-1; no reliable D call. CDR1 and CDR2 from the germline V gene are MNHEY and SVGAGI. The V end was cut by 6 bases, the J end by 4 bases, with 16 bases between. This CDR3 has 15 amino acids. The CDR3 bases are TGTGCCAGCAGGGTTGCGGATGATTCATACAATGAGCAGTTCTTC. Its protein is CASRVADDSYNEQFF.

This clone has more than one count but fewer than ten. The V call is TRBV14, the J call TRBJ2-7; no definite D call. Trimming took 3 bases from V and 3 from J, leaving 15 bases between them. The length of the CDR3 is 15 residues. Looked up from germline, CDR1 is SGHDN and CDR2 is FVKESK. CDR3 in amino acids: CASSHILDTGYEQYF. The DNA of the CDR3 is TGTGCCAGCAGCCACATCCTCGACACGGGCTACGAGCAGTACTTC.

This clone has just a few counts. The CDR3 nucleotides read TGTGCCAGCAGCGGGGGGACCGGGGAGCTGTTTTTT. This translates into CASSGGTGELFF. V is TRBV12-3 or TRBV12-4 and J is TRBJ2-2; 7 nucleotides align to TRBD2. Trimming removed 6 bases from V and 5 bases from J; junction bases left unmatched: 0. CDR3 length: 12 amino acids.

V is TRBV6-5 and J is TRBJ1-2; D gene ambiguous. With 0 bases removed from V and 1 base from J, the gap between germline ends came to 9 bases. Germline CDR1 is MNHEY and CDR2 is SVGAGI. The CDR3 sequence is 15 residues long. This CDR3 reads CASSYSNRVNYGYTF. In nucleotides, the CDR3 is TGTGCCAGCAGTTACTCGAATAGGGTTAACTATGGCTACACCTTC.

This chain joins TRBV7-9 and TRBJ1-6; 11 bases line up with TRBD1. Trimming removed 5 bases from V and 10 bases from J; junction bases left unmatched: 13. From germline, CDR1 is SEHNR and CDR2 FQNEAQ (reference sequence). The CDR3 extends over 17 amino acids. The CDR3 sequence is CASSTGRTGGLGSPLHF. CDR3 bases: TGTGCCAGCAGCACGGGTCGGACAGGGGGCTTGGGGTCACCCCTCCACTTT. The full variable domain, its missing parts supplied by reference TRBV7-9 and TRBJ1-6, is DTGVSQNPRHKITKRGQNVTFRCDPISEHNRLYWYRQTLGQGPEFLTYFQNEAQLEKSRLLSDRFSAERPKGSFSTLEIQRTEQGDSAMYLCASSTGRTGGLGSPLHFGNGTRLTVT.

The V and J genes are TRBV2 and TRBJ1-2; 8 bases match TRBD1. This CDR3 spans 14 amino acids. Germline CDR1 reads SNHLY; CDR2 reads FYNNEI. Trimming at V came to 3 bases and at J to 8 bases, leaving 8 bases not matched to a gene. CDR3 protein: CASSDRDRPEGYTF. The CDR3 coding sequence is TGTGCCAGCAGTGACCGGGACAGGCCTGAGGGCTACACCTTC.

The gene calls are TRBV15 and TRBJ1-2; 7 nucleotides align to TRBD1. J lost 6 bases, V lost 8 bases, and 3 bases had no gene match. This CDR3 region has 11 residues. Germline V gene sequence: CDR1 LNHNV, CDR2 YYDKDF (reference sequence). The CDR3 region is CATEGANGYTF. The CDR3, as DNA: TGTGCCACCGAGGGGGCAAATGGCTACACCTTC.

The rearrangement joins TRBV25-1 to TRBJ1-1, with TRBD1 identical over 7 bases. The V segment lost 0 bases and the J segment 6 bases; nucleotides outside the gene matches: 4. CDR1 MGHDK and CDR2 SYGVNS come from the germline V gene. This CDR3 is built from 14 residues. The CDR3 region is CASSEYADRSEAFF. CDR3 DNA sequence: TGTGCCAGCAGTGAATATGCGGACAGGTCTGAAGCTTTCTTT.

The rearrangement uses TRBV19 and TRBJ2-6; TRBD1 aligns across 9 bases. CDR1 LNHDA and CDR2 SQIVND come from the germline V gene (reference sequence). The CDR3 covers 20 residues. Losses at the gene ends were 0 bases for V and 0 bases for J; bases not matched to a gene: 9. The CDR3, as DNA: TGTGCCAGTAGTATAGATGGTGGGACAGGGTCCCTCTCTGGGGCCAACGTCCTGACTTTC. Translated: CASSIDGGTGSLSGANVLTF.

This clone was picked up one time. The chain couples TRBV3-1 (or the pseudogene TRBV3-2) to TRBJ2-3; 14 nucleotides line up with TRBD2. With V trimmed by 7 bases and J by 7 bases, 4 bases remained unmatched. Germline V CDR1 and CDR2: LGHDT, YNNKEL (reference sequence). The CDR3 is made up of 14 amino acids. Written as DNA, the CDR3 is TGTGCCAGCACCAGGACTAGCGGGGGGTATACGCAGTATTTT. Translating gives CASTRTSGGYTQYF.

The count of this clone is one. Here the CDR3 reads CASSPPPRDTEAFF. The CDR3 coding sequence is TGTGCCAGCAGCCCCCCACCTAGGGACACTGAAGCTTTCTTT. The chain is built from TRBV6-6 and TRBJ1-1; no clear D. V was cut by 6 bases and J by 3 bases, with 14 bases left in between. From germline, CDR1 is MNHNY and CDR2 SVGAGI (reference sequence). The CDR3 runs 14 residues.

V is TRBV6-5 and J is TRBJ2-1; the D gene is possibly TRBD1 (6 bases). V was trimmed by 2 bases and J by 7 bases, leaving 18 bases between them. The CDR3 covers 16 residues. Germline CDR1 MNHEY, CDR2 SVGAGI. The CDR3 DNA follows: TGTGCCAGCAGTTACGGATTGGCAGGGGAACGTAATGAGCAGTTCTTC. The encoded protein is CASSYGLAGERNEQFF.

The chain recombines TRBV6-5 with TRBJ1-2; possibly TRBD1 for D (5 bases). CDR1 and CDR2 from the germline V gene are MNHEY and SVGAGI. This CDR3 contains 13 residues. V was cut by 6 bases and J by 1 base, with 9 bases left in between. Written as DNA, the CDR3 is TGTGCCAGCAGGGTACAGGATAACTATGGCTACACCTTC. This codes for CASRVQDNYGYTF.

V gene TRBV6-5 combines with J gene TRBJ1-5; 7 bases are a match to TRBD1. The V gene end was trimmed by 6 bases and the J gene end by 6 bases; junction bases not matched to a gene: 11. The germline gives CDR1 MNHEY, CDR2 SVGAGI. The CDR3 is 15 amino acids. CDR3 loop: CASSQRTGVGQPQHF. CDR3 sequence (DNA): TGTGCCAGCAGCCAGAGGACAGGCGTGGGTCAGCCCCAGCATTTT.